Each of the 2 T cell receptor beta chains below was sequenced from the same sample in a study of blood T cells in healthy people across ages. A J-beta primer mix and a sample-barcoded 5' primer were used in a second PCR of roughly 7 to 12 cycles. MiXCR, applied by TCRdb to the 5' RACE reads, yields one record per CDR3 protein. The sample has about 1.5 million distinct CDR3 sequences; approximately 43% are singletons. Sequences were obtained from blood. The receptor source for this set is a woman in her late teens or twenties in good health.

This clonotype was picked up a small number of times. J is TRBJ1-2 and V is TRBV6-5, with D possibly matching TRBD1 (6 bases). Germline values: CDR1 MNHEY, CDR2 SVGAGI. V was clipped by 7 bases and J by 5 bases, with 14 bases between them. The CDR3 has 13 residues. The CDR3 DNA reads as TGTGCCAGCACCTTCGGGGGGGCTTATGGCTACACCTTC. Translated: CASTFGGAYGYTF.

This clonotype was counted only a few times. V is TRBV29-1 and J is TRBJ2-3, with 9 bases lining up with TRBD2. This CDR3 spans 17 amino acids. Germline V gene lookup returns CDR1 SQVTM and CDR2 ANQGSEA. J lost 5 bases, V lost 7 bases, and 19 bases had no gene match. This CDR3 is CSARVRAGGFVVDTQYF. CDR3 DNA: TGCAGCGCCAGAGTTAGGGCGGGAGGGTTCGTCGTAGATACGCAGTATTTT.